The 25 T cell receptor beta chains listed next were all sequenced from one sample in a study of cytomegalovirus exposure and HLA in healthy donors. PCR amplification relied on 60 Vbeta primers (plus 13 Jbeta primers). Sequenced by immunoSEQ multiplex PCR; TCRdb stores in-frame clones only, minus some. The sample has some 130,000 clones, about 85% seen once. The material sequenced was PBMCs. Receptors were obtained from a boy aged 5-17 years in good health and CMV-seronegative.

The V and J genes are TRBV7-2 and TRBJ2-5; D unresolved. The CDR3 is 12 residues long. V was clipped by 5 bases and J by 5 bases, with 9 bases between them. CDR1 and CDR2 (germline): SGHTA, FQGNSA. The CDR3 region has the DNA TGTGCCAGCAGCGAGAGTGTGGAGACCCAGTACTTC. Translating it yields CASSESVETQYF.

The CDR3 sequence: CASSVPGAEAFF. CDR3 bases: TGTGCCAGCAGCGTTCCGGGGGCTGAAGCTTTCTTT. The chain carries TRBV5-6 and TRBJ1-1, with a possible D match to TRBD1 (5 bases). CDR3 length equals 12 residues. The germline V gene has CDR1 SGHDT and CDR2 YYEEEE. V was trimmed by 4 bases and J by 6 bases, leaving 10 bases between them.

The chain combines TRBV9 with TRBJ2-2; 9 bases align to TRBD2. Germline V gene lookup returns CDR1 SGDLS and CDR2 YYNGEE. After removal of 4 bases from V and 0 bases from J, the junction contained 4 bases not matched to a gene. CDR3 length: 16 amino acids. CDR3 sequence reads: CASSTRLAANTGELFF. In DNA, the CDR3 is TGTGCCAGCAGCACCCGACTAGCGGCGAACACCGGGGAGCTGTTTTTT.

The chain employs TRBV7-3 and TRBJ1-2; the D gene is possibly TRBD1 (5 bases). From germline, CDR1 is SGHTA and CDR2 FQGTGA. The CDR3 sequence is 13 residues long. With 4 bases removed from V and 4 bases from J, the gap between germline ends came to 10 bases. CDR3 protein: CASSSRGGYGYTF. In DNA form, the CDR3 reads TGTGCCAGCAGCTCAAGGGGAGGCTATGGCTACACCTTC.

This CDR3 is CASSLPQGSTDTQYF. In nucleotides, the CDR3 is TGTGCCAGCAGCTTACCACAGGGTTCCACAGATACGCAGTATTTT. V is TRBV7-9 and J is TRBJ2-3, with D possibly being TRBD1 (6 bases). V lost 2 bases and J lost 2, with 11 bases in between. Germline V gives CDR1 SEHNR, CDR2 FQNEAQ (reference sequence). The length of the CDR3 is 15 residues.

This clone was seen a handful of times. CDR3 in DNA: TGTGCCAGCAGCTGGACAGGGGGGGTCACTGAAGCTTTCTTT. This codes for CASSWTGGVTEAFF. The chain couples TRBV5-4 to TRBJ1-1; the match to TRBD1 covers 10 bases. CDR3 size: 14 residues. Losses at the gene ends were 3 bases for V and 4 bases for J; bases not matched to a gene: 3. CDR1 is SGHNT and CDR2 is YYREEE in the germline V gene (reference sequence).

This clone has more than one count but fewer than ten. This chain links TRBV4-2 with TRBJ1-1; D is undetermined. Germline V CDR1 and CDR2: LGHNA, YNFKEQ. The V end was cut by 1 base, the J end by 4 bases, with 7 bases between. The CDR3 consists of 13 residues. This CDR3 reads CASSQVPRTEAFF. The CDR3 region has the DNA TGTGCCAGCAGCCAAGTACCGCGCACTGAAGCTTTCTTT.

The chain employs TRBV29-1 and TRBJ2-5; D is possibly TRBD1 (7 bases). The CDR3 contains 13 residues. Trimming took 4 bases from V and 4 from J, leaving 13 bases between them. CDR1 is SQVTM and CDR2 is ANQGSEA in the germline V gene. The CDR3 spells CSVAWQGGETQYF. The CDR3 bases are TGCAGCGTTGCCTGGCAGGGGGGAGAGACCCAGTACTTC.

The table lists this clone with a count of one. This chain connects TRBV11-2 to TRBJ1-6; no firm D call. The CDR3 extends over 14 amino acids. V lost 5 bases, J lost 6 bases, and 11 bases lay in between. The germline V gene has CDR1 SGHAT and CDR2 FQNNGV. The CDR3 spells CASSIIRGNSPLHF. The CDR3 nucleotides read TGTGCCAGCAGCATAATCCGGGGTAATTCACCCCTCCACTTT.

The chain employs TRBV15 and TRBJ2-1; the D gene is possibly TRBD2 (5 bases). V shed 0 bases and J shed 9 bases, with 15 bases lying between them. The CDR3 extends over 15 amino acids. CDR1 LNHNV and CDR2 YYDKDF come from the germline V gene (reference sequence). The CDR3 region is CATSRDAGLEGEQFF. As DNA, the CDR3 is TGTGCCACCAGCAGAGATGCAGGCCTCGAGGGTGAGCAGTTCTTC.

This chain uses TRBV4-3 with TRBJ1-5; no clear D gene. Trimming removed 0 bases from V and 5 bases from J, with 14 bases in between. Per the germline V gene, CDR1 is LGHNA and CDR2 is YSLEER. The CDR3 sequence is 16 residues long. CDR3: CASSQDAGRGDQPQHF. CDR3 DNA sequence: TGCGCCAGCAGCCAAGACGCCGGTCGGGGTGATCAGCCCCAGCATTTT.

In DNA form, the CDR3 reads TGCGCCAGCAGCCAAGATCTAAGTTCCTATGGCTACACCTTC. Translated: CASSQDLSSYGYTF. The chain is built from TRBV4-3 and TRBJ1-2; D is unclear. This CDR3 contains 14 residues. Germline loops: CDR1 LGHNA, CDR2 YSLEER. Trimming shortened V by 0 bases and J by 4 bases, and 9 bases separated the two germline ends.

V is TRBV9 and J is TRBJ2-1, with a tentative D call TRBD2 (6 bases). Germline CDR1 SGDLS, CDR2 YYNGEE. V was pared by 3 bases and J by 5 bases, with 9 bases between. CDR3 length: 13 residues. In DNA, the CDR3 is TGTGCCAGCAGCGCGGACTACCACAATGAGCAGTTCTTC. This encodes CASSADYHNEQFF.

The chain is built from TRBV28 and TRBJ2-6; 8 bases are a match to TRBD2. V was clipped by 7 bases and J by 0 bases; unmatched bases: 8. CDR3 size: 17 residues. CDR1 is MDHEN, CDR2 SYDVKM, per germline. The CDR3 DNA reads TGTGCCAGCACCTCGGGGGGGCCGAACTCTGGGGCCAACGTCCTGACTTTC. It specifies CASTSGGPNSGANVLTF.

This chain joins TRBV6-6 and TRBJ1-3, with D possibly matching TRBD1 (5 bases). The V end was cut by 5 bases, the J end by 0 bases, with 8 bases between. Germline lookup yields CDR1 MNHNY and CDR2 SVGAGI (reference sequence). CDR3 length: 14 amino acids. CDR3 in DNA: TGTGCCAGCAGTGCAGGGAACTCTGGAAACACCATATATTTT. Translated, it gives CASSAGNSGNTIYF.

V is TRBV11-3 and J is TRBJ2-1, with TRBD2 identical over 10 bases. V lost 0 bases to trimming and J lost 9 bases; unmatched junction nucleotides: 11. Germline loops: CDR1 SGHNT, CDR2 YENEEA. The CDR3 spans 17 residues. The CDR3 coding sequence is TGTGCCAGCAGCTTAGAAGGGCTAGCGGGGGAAACGGGTGAGCAGTTCTTC. It codes for CASSLEGLAGETGEQFF. The full variable domain, rest sourced from reference TRBV11-3 and TRBJ2-1, is EAGVVQSPRYKIIEKKQPVAFWCNPISGHNTLYWYLQNLGQGPELLIRYENEEAVDDSQLPKDRFSAERLKGVDSTLKIQPAELGDSAVYLCASSLEGLAGETGEQFFGPGTRLTVL.

This chain uses TRBV18 with TRBJ1-5; D unclear. This CDR3 is 15 amino acids long. V lost 2 bases and J 3 bases, leaving 11 bases between the germline ends. Per the germline V gene, CDR1 is KGHSH and CDR2 is LQKENI. The CDR3 DNA sequence: TGTGCCAGCTCACCAACGGCAGGCAACAATCAGCCCCAGCATTTT. Translated, it gives CASSPTAGNNQPQHF.

On this clone itself: Compared with germline, one end of the junction differs, possibly owing to a read error. This chain links TRBV7-2 with TRBJ2-1, with 12 bases identical to TRBD2. Germline lookup yields CDR1 SGHTA and CDR2 FQGNSA. The CDR3 covers 16 residues. The CDR3 DNA follows: TGTGCCAGCAGCGCCCTAGCGGGGGGGCCCTACAGTGAGCAGTTCTTC. It yields the protein CASSALAGGPYSEQFF.

The V and J genes are TRBV18 and TRBJ2-7, with 7 bases identical to TRBD1. This CDR3 comprises 12 residues. Per the germline V gene, CDR1 is KGHSH and CDR2 is LQKENI. V shed 3 bases, J shed 5 bases, and the junction held 1 base outside the gene matches. The DNA for the CDR3 is TGTGCCAGCTCACCGACAGGGCACGAGCAGTACTTC. Amino acids: CASSPTGHEQYF. The full variable domain, rest sourced from reference TRBV18 and TRBJ2-7, is NAGVMQNPRHLVRRRGQEARLRCSPMKGHSHVYWYRQLPEEGLKFMVYLQKENIIDESGMPKERFSAEFPKEGPSILRIQQVVRGDSAAYFCASSPTGHEQYFGPGTRLTVT.

The chain is built from TRBV5-4 and TRBJ2-5; 9 bases are a match to TRBD2. From germline, CDR1 is SGHNT and CDR2 YYREEE (reference sequence). The junction had 4 bases not matched to a gene; V was cut back by 2 bases and J by 2 bases. The CDR3 totals 15 residues. The CDR3 sequence is CASSFPAGGQETQYF. The DNA of the CDR3 is TGTGCCAGCAGCTTTCCAGCGGGGGGACAAGAGACCCAGTACTTC. The whole variable domain, remainder taken from reference TRBV5-4 and TRBJ2-5, is ETGVTQSPTHLIKTRGQQVTLRCSSQSGHNTVSWYQQALGQGPQFIFQYYREEENGRGNFPPRFSGLQFPNYSSELNVNALELDDSALYLCASSFPAGGQETQYFGPGTRLLVL.

The chain joins TRBV30 to TRBJ1-2; TRBD1 might be the D (5 bases). Germline CDR1 and CDR2: GTSNPN and SVGIG (reference sequence). The CDR3 is 13 amino acids. Written as DNA, the CDR3 is TGTGCGACAAGGGGCTATCTAAACTATGGCTACACCTTC. It codes for CATRGYLNYGYTF. Looking up the rest from reference TRBV30 and TRBJ1-2 gives the full variable domain: SQTIHQWPATLVQPVGSPLSLECTVEGTSNPNLYWYRQAAGRGLQLLFYSVGIGQISSEVPQNLSASRPQDRQFILSSKKLLLSDSGFYLCATRGYLNYGYTFGSGTRLTVV.

The gene calls are TRBV19 and TRBJ1-6; 7 bases are shared with TRBD1. CDR3 size: 14 residues. Germline CDR1 reads LNHDA; CDR2 reads SQIVND (reference sequence). V trimming: 7 bases; J trimming: 7 bases; junction bases outside the gene matches: 7. CDR3 region: CASTYGQENSPLHF. DNA for the CDR3: TGTGCCAGTACCTATGGACAGGAGAATTCACCCCTCCACTTT.

This clone was seen once. The chain has TRBV29-1 and TRBJ2-4, with 12 bases lining up with TRBD1. The CDR3 spans 16 residues. Germline V gene lookup returns CDR1 SQVTM and CDR2 ANQGSEA. V was pared by 6 bases and J by 6 bases, with 12 bases of the junction left unmatched. CDR3 residues: CSVSGTGGGEGNIQYF. CDR3 in DNA: TGCAGCGTGTCCGGGACAGGGGGCGGAGAGGGAAACATTCAGTACTTC.

The chain has TRBV25-1 and TRBJ2-4, with TRBD2 as a possible D gene (6 bases). The CDR3 spans 16 residues. Per germline, CDR1 MGHDK and CDR2 SYGVNS. Trimming pared 2 bases from V and 0 bases from J, leaving 11 bases between. CDR3 protein: CASSERREIAKNIQYF. The CDR3 DNA reads TGTGCCAGCAGTGAAAGGAGGGAGATAGCCAAAAACATTCAGTACTTC.

As concerns this clone: At one boundary the junction diverges from the germline segment, which might be a read error. The chain links TRBV7-9 to TRBJ1-1; a weak D match, TRBD1 (5 bases). The CDR3 has 13 residues. Germline V gives CDR1 SEHNR, CDR2 FQNEAQ (reference sequence). The CDR3 sequence: CSSSLSGFTEAFF. The CDR3 DNA sequence: TGTTCCAGCAGCTTATCAGGGTTCACTGAAGCTTTCTTT.